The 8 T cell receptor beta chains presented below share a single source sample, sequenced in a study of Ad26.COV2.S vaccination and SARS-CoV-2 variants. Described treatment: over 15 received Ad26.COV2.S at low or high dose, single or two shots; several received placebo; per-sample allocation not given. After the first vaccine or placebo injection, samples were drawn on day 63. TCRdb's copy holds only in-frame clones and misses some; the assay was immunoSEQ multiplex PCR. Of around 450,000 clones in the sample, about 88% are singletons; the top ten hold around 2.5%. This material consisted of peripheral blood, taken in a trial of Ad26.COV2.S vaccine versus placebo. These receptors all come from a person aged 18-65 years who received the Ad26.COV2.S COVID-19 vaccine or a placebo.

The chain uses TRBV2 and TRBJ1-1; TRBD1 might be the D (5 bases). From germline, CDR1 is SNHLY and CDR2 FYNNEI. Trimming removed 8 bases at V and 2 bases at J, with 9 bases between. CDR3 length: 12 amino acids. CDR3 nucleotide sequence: TGTGCCAGCGAGGGGTTTAACACTGAAGCTTTCTTT. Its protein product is CASEGFNTEAFF. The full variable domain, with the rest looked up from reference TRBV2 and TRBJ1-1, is EPEVTQTPSHQVTQMGQEVILRCVPISNHLYFYWYRQILGQKVEFLVSFYNNEISEKSEIFDDQFSVERPDGSNFTLKIRSTKLEDSAMYFCASEGFNTEAFFGQGTRLTVV.

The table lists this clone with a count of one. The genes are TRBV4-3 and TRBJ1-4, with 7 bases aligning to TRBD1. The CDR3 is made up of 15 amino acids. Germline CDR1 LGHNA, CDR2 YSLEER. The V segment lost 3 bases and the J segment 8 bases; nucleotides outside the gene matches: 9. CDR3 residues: CASSQGNRGGEKLFF. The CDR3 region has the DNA TGCGCCAGCAGCCAGGGTAACAGGGGAGGCGAAAAACTGTTTTTT.

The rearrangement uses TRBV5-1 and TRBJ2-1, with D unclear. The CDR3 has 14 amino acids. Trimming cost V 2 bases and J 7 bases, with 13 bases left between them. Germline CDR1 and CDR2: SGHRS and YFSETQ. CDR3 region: CASSLQISGNEQFF. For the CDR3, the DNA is TGCGCCAGCAGCTTACAGATCTCCGGGAATGAGCAGTTCTTC.

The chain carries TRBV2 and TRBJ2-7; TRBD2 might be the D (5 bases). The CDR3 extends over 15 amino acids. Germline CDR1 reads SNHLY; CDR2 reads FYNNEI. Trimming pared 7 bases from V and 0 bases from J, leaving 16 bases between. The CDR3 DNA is TGTGCCAGCAACCGCTATCCGGGGATCTCCTACGAGCAGTACTTC. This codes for CASNRYPGISYEQYF. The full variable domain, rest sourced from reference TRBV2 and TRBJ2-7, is EPEVTQTPSHQVTQMGQEVILRCVPISNHLYFYWYRQILGQKVEFLVSFYNNEISEKSEIFDDQFSVERPDGSNFTLKIRSTKLEDSAMYFCASNRYPGISYEQYFGPGTRLTVT.

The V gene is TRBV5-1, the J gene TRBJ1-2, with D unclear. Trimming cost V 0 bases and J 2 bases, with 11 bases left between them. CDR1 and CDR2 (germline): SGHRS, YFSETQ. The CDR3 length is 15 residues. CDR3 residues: CASSLGPPENYGYTF. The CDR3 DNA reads TGCGCCAGCAGCTTGGGCCCCCCAGAGAACTATGGCTACACCTTC.

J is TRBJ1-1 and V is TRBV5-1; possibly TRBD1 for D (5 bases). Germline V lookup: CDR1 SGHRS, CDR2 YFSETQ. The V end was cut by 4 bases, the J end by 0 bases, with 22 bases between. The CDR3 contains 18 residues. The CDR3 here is CASSIGTGPYSLNTEAFF. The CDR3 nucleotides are TGCGCCAGCAGCATCGGGACGGGCCCTTATAGTCTGAACACTGAAGCTTTCTTT.

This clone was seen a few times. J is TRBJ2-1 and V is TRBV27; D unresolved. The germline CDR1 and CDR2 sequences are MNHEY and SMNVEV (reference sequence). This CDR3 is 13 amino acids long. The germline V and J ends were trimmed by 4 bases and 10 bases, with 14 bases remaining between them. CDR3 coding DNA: TGTGCCAGCAGTTCTGCCAGCCGGACGGAGCAGTTCTTC. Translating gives CASSSASRTEQFF.

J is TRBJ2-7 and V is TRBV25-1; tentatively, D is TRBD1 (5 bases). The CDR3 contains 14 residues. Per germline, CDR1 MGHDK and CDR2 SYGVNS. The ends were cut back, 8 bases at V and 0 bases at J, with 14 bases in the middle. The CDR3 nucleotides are TGTGCCAGCCCGGACATTTCTAGCTCCTACGAGCAGTACGTC. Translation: CASPDISSSYEQYV.